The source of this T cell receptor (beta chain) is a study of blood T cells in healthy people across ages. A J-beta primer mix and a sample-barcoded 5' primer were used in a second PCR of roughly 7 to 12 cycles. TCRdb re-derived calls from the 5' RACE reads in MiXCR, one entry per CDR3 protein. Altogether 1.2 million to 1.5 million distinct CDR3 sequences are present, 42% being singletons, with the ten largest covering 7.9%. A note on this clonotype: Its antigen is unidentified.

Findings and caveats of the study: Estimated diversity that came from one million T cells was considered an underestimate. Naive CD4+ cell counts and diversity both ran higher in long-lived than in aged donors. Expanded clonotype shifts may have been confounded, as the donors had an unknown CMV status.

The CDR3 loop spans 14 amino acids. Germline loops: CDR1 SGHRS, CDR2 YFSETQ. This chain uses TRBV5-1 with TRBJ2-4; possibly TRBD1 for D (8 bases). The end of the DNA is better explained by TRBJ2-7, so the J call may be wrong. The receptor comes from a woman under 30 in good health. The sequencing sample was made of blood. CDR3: CASGEGTGSYEQYF. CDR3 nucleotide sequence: TGCGCCAGCGGGGAGGGGACAGGCTCCTACGAGCAGTACTTC.